Each of the 27 T cell receptor beta chains below was sequenced from the same sample in a study of PD-1 blockade in classical Hodgkin lymphoma. The method was immunoSEQ multiplex PCR; TCRdb's version includes in-frame clones alone and lacks a portion of them. The sample carries over 4,000 clones, around 68% recorded once. Exposure to brentuximab vedotin varied, and each patient had relapsed following autologous stem cell transplantation. This specimen consisted of peripheral blood mononuclear cells (PBMCs), obtained at baseline. The receptor source for this set is a human donor with classical Hodgkin lymphoma.

The chain carries TRBV27 and TRBJ2-5; either TRBD1 or TRBD2 may fit D (6 bases each). This CDR3 has 15 amino acids. Trimming removed 2 bases at V and 0 bases at J, with 10 bases between. Germline V gives CDR1 MNHEY, CDR2 SMNVEV (reference sequence). For the CDR3, the DNA is TGTGCCAGCAGTTTAATCGGGGGCTACCAAGAGACCCAGTACTTC. This encodes CASSLIGGYQETQYF.

The chain couples TRBV5-1 to TRBJ1-2; no clear D. Germline assignment: CDR1 SGHRS and CDR2 YFSETQ. Trimming shortened V by 4 bases and J by 4 bases, and 17 bases separated the two germline ends. There are 15 residues in the CDR3. CDR3 nucleotide sequence: TGCGCCAGCAGCCCTTCGAACAGACTTATCTATGGCTACACCTTC. It encodes CASSPSNRLIYGYTF.

This chain joins TRBV5-1 and TRBJ2-5; 9 bases line up with TRBD1. The CDR3 length is 14 residues. Unmatched junction bases numbered 2, after V lost 4 bases and J lost 1 base. Germline CDR1 reads SGHRS; CDR2 reads YFSETQ. The CDR3 coding sequence is TGCGCCAGCAGCAAGACAGGGGGCCAAGAGACCCAGTACTTC. Its translation is CASSKTGGQETQYF.

This clone has only one observation. The chain employs TRBV7-3 and TRBJ2-1; the match to TRBD2 covers 8 bases. V gave up 1 base and J gave up 2 bases; unmatched junction bases: 4. Per germline, CDR1 SGHTA and CDR2 FQGTGA. The CDR3 spans 16 residues. CDR3 amino acids: CASSLSGGLAYNEQFF. The CDR3 coding sequence is TGTGCCAGCAGCTTAAGTGGGGGACTAGCCTACAATGAGCAGTTCTTC.

The chain uses TRBV6-1 and TRBJ1-4; maybe TRBD1 (5 bases). CDR3 length equals 16 residues. The germline V and J ends were trimmed by 2 bases and 2 bases, with 12 bases remaining between them. Germline V CDR1 and CDR2: MNHNS, SASEGT. CDR3 DNA sequence: TGTGCCAGCAGTGAAAGAAGGTCAGGGACTAATGAAAAACTGTTTTTT. Protein: CASSERRSGTNEKLFF.

The genes are TRBV5-4 and TRBJ1-5; 7 positions match TRBD1. Trimming at V came to 3 bases and at J to 1 base, leaving 4 bases not matched to a gene. Looked up from germline, CDR1 is SGHNT and CDR2 is YYREEE (reference sequence). CDR3 length: 15 amino acids. CDR3 DNA sequence: TGTGCCAGCAGCTACCGGGACAGAAGCAATCAGCCCCAGCATTTT. Its protein product is CASSYRDRSNQPQHF.

With regard to this clone: This sample also contains other DNA sequences that code for the same CDR3. The chain has TRBV28 and TRBJ2-7, with 9 bases fitting TRBD1. J lost 3 bases, V lost 5 bases, and 5 bases had no gene match. The germline CDR1 and CDR2 sequences are MDHEN and SYDVKM. The CDR3 spans 14 residues. CDR3 DNA: TGTGCCAGCAGTCCCGGGACAGGGCGCTACGAGCAGTACTTC. This codes for CASSPGTGRYEQYF.

The rearrangement uses TRBV6-5 and TRBJ2-1; D possibly corresponds to TRBD2 (6 bases). Germline V gene lookup returns CDR1 MNHEY and CDR2 SVGAGI. The CDR3 spans 15 residues. V was shortened by 4 bases and J by 7 bases, with 17 bases between the two germline ends. The CDR3 reads CASSFIPTRTNEQFF. DNA of the CDR3: TGTGCCAGCAGTTTCATTCCGACTAGAACGAATGAGCAGTTCTTC.

V is TRBV6-6 and J is TRBJ1-6; a weak D match, TRBD1 (6 bases). The length of the CDR3 is 14 residues. Trimming shortened V by 7 bases and J by 9 bases, and 16 bases separated the two germline ends. CDR1 is MNHNY, CDR2 SVGAGI, per germline (reference sequence). The CDR3 here is CASTRKGEGSPLHF. The DNA for the CDR3 is TGTGCCAGCACCCGGAAGGGGGAAGGTTCACCCCTCCACTTT.

The chain combines TRBV29-1 with TRBJ2-3, with D perhaps matching TRBD1 or TRBD2 (5 bases each). This CDR3 has 13 amino acids. Germline V lookup: CDR1 SQVTM, CDR2 ANQGSEA. V was trimmed by 3 bases and J by 6 bases, leaving 13 bases between them. This CDR3 is CSVDDGAADTQYF. DNA for the CDR3: TGCAGCGTTGACGACGGGGCGGCGGATACGCAGTATTTT.

V gene TRBV28 combines with J gene TRBJ2-4; 10 positions match TRBD2. This CDR3 spans 14 amino acids. Germline V lookup: CDR1 MDHEN, CDR2 SYDVKM. Trimming removed 5 bases from V and 5 bases from J; junction bases left unmatched: 3. The CDR3 sequence is CASSRTSGQNIQYF. In DNA form, the CDR3 reads TGTGCCAGCAGTCGGACTAGCGGCCAAAACATTCAGTACTTC.

This clone was recorded a few times. The chain links TRBV2 to TRBJ2-1; no clear D. V lost 7 bases and J 0 bases, leaving 7 bases between the germline ends. This CDR3 comprises 13 residues. Germline-derived CDR1 and CDR2 are SNHLY and FYNNEI. CDR3: CASKGASYNEQFF. The DNA for the CDR3 is TGTGCCAGCAAGGGCGCCTCCTACAATGAGCAGTTCTTC.

Worth noting for this clone: At one of its ends the junction is not consistent with the germline gene, which may arise from a read error. The rearrangement joins TRBV29-1 to TRBJ2-3, with a possible D match to TRBD2 (6 bases). Germline assignment: CDR1 SQVTM and CDR2 ANQGSEA. This CDR3 is 13 amino acids long. The CDR3 bases are TGCAGCGTCGGAGGGGCTAGCAGAGATACGCAGTATTTT. Amino acids: CSVGGASRDTQYF.

The chain couples TRBV5-8 to TRBJ2-2; no clear D. This CDR3 has 12 residues. Germline assignment: CDR1 SGHTS and CDR2 YDEGEE. Trimming stripped 0 bases from V and 13 bases from J, with 10 bases between. This chain's CDR3 is CASSLVRRGLFF. DNA of the CDR3: TGTGCCAGCAGCTTGGTTCGCCGTGGGCTGTTTTTT.

This clone was found a few times. The chain carries TRBV6-1 and TRBJ2-7, with a possible D match to TRBD1 (5 bases). Germline CDR1 is MNHNS and CDR2 is SASEGT. The V gene lost 6 bases and the J gene lost 2 bases, with 14 bases spanning the gap. The CDR3 has 14 amino acids. CDR3 sequence reads: CASRLLQGPYEQYF. Written as DNA, the CDR3 is TGTGCCAGCAGGCTACTTCAGGGTCCCTACGAGCAGTACTTC.

The chain links TRBV30 to TRBJ2-7, with 7 bases aligning to TRBD2. The CDR3 has 13 amino acids. With V trimmed by 0 bases and J by 4 bases, 3 bases remained unmatched. Germline lookup yields CDR1 GTSNPN and CDR2 SVGIG (reference sequence). The CDR3: CAWSVGRGYEQYF. For the CDR3, the DNA is TGTGCCTGGAGTGTAGGGAGGGGATACGAGCAGTACTTC.

This clone appeared once. CDR3 sequence reads: CSGGTPKRETQYF. In DNA, the CDR3 is TGCAGCGGGGGGACCCCCAAGAGAGAGACCCAGTACTTC. V and J are TRBV29-1 and TRBJ2-5, with D perhaps given as TRBD1 or TRBD2 (5 bases each). CDR3 size: 13 residues. V lost 7 bases to trimming and J lost 4 bases, with 16 bases between them. Germline CDR1 and CDR2: SQVTM and ANQGSEA.

The J gene is TRBJ2-7, the V gene TRBV6-1; 9 bases are shared with TRBD2. CDR1 and CDR2 from the germline V gene are MNHNS and SASEGT. The CDR3 length is 16 residues. The trim removed 4 bases at V and 4 bases at J, leaving 11 bases unmatched. CDR3 region: CASSAPRGGGHYEQYF. The CDR3 DNA is TGTGCCAGCAGTGCCCCGCGGGGGGGAGGGCATTACGAGCAGTACTTC.

The chain recombines TRBV5-5 with TRBJ2-2, with D tentatively TRBD2 (5 bases). CDR3 length equals 14 residues. V lost 0 bases and J lost 3, with 6 bases in between. Germline-derived CDR1 and CDR2 are SGHKS and YYEKEE (reference sequence). The CDR3 region has the DNA TGTGCCAGCAGCTTGGTGGACTACACCGGGGAGCTGTTTTTT. Translation: CASSLVDYTGELFF.

This clone is judged large. The rearrangement joins TRBV19 to TRBJ2-1; TRBD2 matches 8 bases. The CDR3 sequence is 15 residues long. V dropped 5 bases and J dropped 2; count of bases not matched to a gene: 5. Germline V gives CDR1 LNHDA, CDR2 SQIVND (reference sequence). CDR3 residues: CASSATSGAYNEQFF. The CDR3 coding sequence is TGTGCCAGTAGTGCCACTAGCGGTGCCTACAATGAGCAGTTCTTC.

This clone was picked up a small number of times. The chain couples TRBV11-2 to TRBJ2-1; D remains ambiguous. The V gene lost 0 bases and the J gene lost 7 bases, with 13 bases spanning the gap. Germline CDR1 is SGHAT and CDR2 is FQNNGV. CDR3 size: 15 residues. CDR3 residues: CASSLEWGLGNEQFF. CDR3 nucleotide sequence: TGTGCCAGCAGCTTAGAATGGGGTCTTGGAAATGAGCAGTTCTTC.

The chain joins TRBV11-2 to TRBJ1-2; D is unclear. This CDR3 has 17 residues. V lost 1 base, J lost 5 bases, and 20 bases lay in between. Per germline, CDR1 SGHAT and CDR2 FQNNGV. CDR3 bases: TGTGCCAGCAGCTTAGGCTTGTGGGCAGAAAAAGGGTATGGCTACACCTTC. This translates into CASSLGLWAEKGYGYTF.

The V and J genes are TRBV7-6 and TRBJ1-1; 10 nucleotides agree with TRBD1. Germline CDR1 SGHVS, CDR2 FNYEAQ. J lost 3 bases, V lost 4 bases, and 5 bases had no gene match. The CDR3 length is 15 residues. The CDR3 reads CASSSGQGLDTEAFF. The CDR3 DNA reads as TGTGCCAGCAGCTCGGGACAGGGGTTGGACACTGAAGCTTTCTTT.

This clone was counted a few times. The chain carries TRBV7-6 and TRBJ2-5; TRBD2 matches 12 bases. The germline CDR1 and CDR2 sequences are SGHVS and FNYEAQ. V lost 0 bases to trimming and J lost 5 bases; unmatched junction nucleotides: 1. The CDR3 covers 15 residues. CDR3 sequence: CASSLALAGGETQYF. The CDR3 region has the DNA TGTGCCAGCAGCTTAGCACTAGCGGGAGGTGAGACCCAGTACTTC.

The chain uses TRBV7-9 and TRBJ2-1; 8 nucleotides align to TRBD1. This CDR3 region has 14 residues. The ends lost 4 bases at V and 8 bases at J; junction bases unmatched: 7. Germline values: CDR1 SEHNR, CDR2 FQNEAQ (reference sequence). The CDR3 DNA reads TGTGCCAGCAGCTCAAGACAGGGGATGGATGAGCAGTTCTTC. Protein sequence: CASSSRQGMDEQFF.

The J gene is TRBJ2-7, the V gene TRBV11-2; 7 bases agree with TRBD1. The CDR3 covers 14 residues. Per the germline V gene, CDR1 is SGHAT and CDR2 is FQNNGV. J was trimmed by 3 bases and V by 0 bases; bases with no gene match: 2. In nucleotides, the CDR3 is TGTGCCAGCAGCTTAGAGGGGACAGACTACGAGCAGTACTTC. Translation gives CASSLEGTDYEQYF. Filled out from reference TRBV11-2 and TRBJ2-7, the complete variable domain reads EAGVAQSPRYKIIEKRQSVAFWCNPISGHATLYWYQQILGQGPKLLIQFQNNGVVDDSQLPKDRFSAERLKGVDSTLKIQPAKLEDSAVYLCASSLEGTDYEQYFGPGTRLTVT.

This clone rates as medium-sized. CDR3: CATSRDFGVLEQYF. The CDR3, as DNA: TGTGCCACCAGCAGAGATTTTGGGGTTCTCGAGCAGTACTTC. The chain carries TRBV15 and TRBJ2-7; D is undetermined. Germline CDR1 LNHNV, CDR2 YYDKDF (reference sequence). This CDR3 contains 14 residues. Trimming took 0 bases from V and 6 from J, leaving 12 bases between them.